These T cell receptor beta chains were read from a single sample in a study of cytomegalovirus exposure and HLA in healthy donors. Only in-frame clones appear in the TCRdb table, and some are missing; sequencing was by immunoSEQ multiplex PCR. The sample records about 160,000 clones, about 81% being singletons. Sequencing was done on a sample of PBMCs. The source is a woman aged 18-35 years in good health and CMV-seronegative. Both conserved end residues are part of each CDR3. A D gene is named only where the DNA matches it firmly.

D,J,V,CDR3
-,TRBJ1-1,TRBV4-1,CASSQDSGGGTEAFF
-,TRBJ2-1,TRBV21-1,CASSKGAPGFLILLTHNEQFF
-,TRBJ1-4,TRBV2,CASRPGVFNEKLFF
TRBD2,TRBJ2-1,TRBV7-2,CASSSPVRLAGNEQFF
TRBD1,TRBJ2-2,TRBV15,CATSRGQGTGGTGELFF
-,TRBJ1-5,TRBV30,CAWSLTNSNQPQHF
-,TRBJ2-3,TRBV6-5,CASKLQGIDTQYF
TRBD2,TRBJ2-2,TRBV5-4,CASSLAAGLAGSTGELFF
-,TRBJ2-1,TRBV7-6,CASSLVRTNNEQFF
-,TRBJ1-2,TRBV2,CASKEGTLEGGYTF
-,TRBJ1-5,TRBV19,CASSIDGKGQPQHF
TRBD2,TRBJ2-7,TRBV5-4,CASSLTSGSYEQYF
-,TRBJ1-5,TRBV30,CAWRQGSQPQHF
TRBD1,TRBJ1-4,TRBV7-9,CASSLRTGYEKLFF
-,TRBJ1-2,TRBV14,CASSHEGGDYGYTF
-,TRBJ2-7,TRBV7-7,CASSSNEGRGYEQYF
TRBD1,TRBJ1-5,TRBV25-1,CASSADAQGAGQPQHF
TRBD1,TRBJ2-3,TRBV6-5,CASSPSRDSRAQYF
-,TRBJ2-3,TRBV7-3,CASSETPATDTQYF
-,TRBJ2-1,TRBV5-1,CASNPGSYNEQFF
-,TRBJ1-5,TRBV6-6,CASQFGGDNQPQHF
-,TRBJ2-2,TRBV6-1,CASRTENTGELFF
-,TRBJ1-6,TRBV6-6,CASTKQAPYNSPLHF
-,TRBJ2-6,TRBV28,CASSLRVLKSGANVLTF
-,TRBJ1-5,TRBV7-6,CTSSFFTHPDRWGNQPQHF
TRBD1,TRBJ1-3,TRBV18,CASSQTGALSGNTIYF
-,TRBJ1-2,TRBV9,CASSAVSAGGGYTF
TRBD1,TRBJ2-5,TRBV5-4,CASSLRQGYQETQYF
TRBD1,TRBJ1-2,TRBV19,CASSIQGARGYTF
-,TRBJ2-1,TRBV6-1,CASSGGGDLLGYEQFF
TRBD1,TRBJ1-2,TRBV6-5,CASSLTGLRGYTF
-,TRBJ2-5,TRBV4-2,CASSQAMTRRETQYF
-,TRBJ2-7,TRBV19,CASSVYRDSYEQYF
-,TRBJ2-1,TRBV20-1,CSAKRGEQFF
TRBD1,TRBJ2-5,TRBV5-1,CASSLAVAGGGETQYF
-,TRBJ1-4,TRBV10-3,CAISVGQATNEKLFF
TRBD1,TRBJ1-1,TRBV5-1,CASSNTGDQNTEAFF
TRBD1,TRBJ2-7,TRBV2,CASSEVQGAREQYF
TRBD1,TRBJ2-1,TRBV10-3,CAIRPGQGLSSSYNEQFF
TRBD2,TRBJ2-3,TRBV9,CASSVVVAGGLGTQYF
TRBD2,TRBJ2-7,TRBV6-1,CASSPGGAYYEQYF
-,TRBJ1-2,TRBV5-1,CASSLAPGPGYGYTF
-,-,TRBV6-6,CASSLTLTRRSYEQYF